The 10 T cell receptor beta chains listed next were all sequenced from one sample in a study of T cells after yellow fever vaccination. From the 5' RACE reads, TCRdb called clonotypes with MiXCR, one entry per CDR3 protein. The data contain hundreds of thousands of distinct CDR3 sequences, 21% of them singletons. The sequencing used PBMCs, collected 21 days after the first yellow fever vaccination. The source of these receptors is a man aged 18 to 29 who received the YFV17D yellow fever vaccine.

This clonotype appeared a few times. The CDR3 DNA reads TGTGCCAGCAGACGCCTCGTACAGGGAGGGGAGACCCAGTACTTC. It specifies CASRRLVQGGETQYF. The V call is TRBV6-1, the J call TRBJ2-5; a possible D gene is TRBD2 (7 bases). There are 15 residues in the CDR3. CDR1 is MNHNS, CDR2 SASEGT, per germline. V was trimmed by 6 bases and J by 5 bases, leaving 19 bases between them.

The chain joins TRBV6-5 to TRBJ1-2; 10 bases are shared with TRBD1. The V gene's germline CDR1 is MNHEY and CDR2 SVGAGI. V gave up 2 bases and J gave up 0 bases; unmatched junction bases: 6. The CDR3 is 17 residues long. The CDR3 reads CASSYRDRGISNYGYTF. The CDR3, as DNA: TGTGCCAGCAGTTACCGGGACAGGGGAATATCTAACTATGGCTACACCTTC.

This clonotype showed up just a few times. The rearrangement uses TRBV27 and TRBJ2-5, with no clear D. The CDR3 length is 13 residues. Trimming took off 5 bases at V and 5 bases at J, with 12 bases between the two ends. The V gene's germline CDR1 is MNHEY and CDR2 SMNVEV (reference sequence). The CDR3 nucleotides are TGTGCCAGCAGTGCCTATAATGGTGAGACCCAGTACTTC. Translation: CASSAYNGETQYF.

This clonotype has at least ten counts. V gene TRBV6-1 combines with J gene TRBJ2-5, with a possible D match to TRBD1 (6 bases). This CDR3 comprises 14 residues. V gave up 4 bases and J gave up 5 bases, with 14 bases separating them. Germline V gene sequence: CDR1 MNHNS, CDR2 SASEGT. In DNA, the CDR3 is TGTGCCAGCAGTGGGGGCACAGGGATGGAGACCCAGTACTTC. This sequence encodes CASSGGTGMETQYF.

This clonotype has a handful of counts. The chain joins TRBV5-1 to TRBJ1-1; tentatively, D is TRBD1 (5 bases). Germline V gene data show CDR1 as SGHRS and CDR2 as YFSETQ. The CDR3 extends over 14 amino acids. Trimming stripped 0 bases from V and 6 bases from J, with 12 bases between. CDR3 region: CASSLEGELAEAFF. The CDR3 region has the DNA TGCGCCAGCAGCTTGGAAGGGGAGCTCGCTGAAGCTTTCTTT.

The rearrangement links TRBV7-2 to TRBJ1-3; D may be TRBD1 (5 bases). In germline, CDR1 is SGHTA, CDR2 FQGNSA. Trimming cost V 5 bases and J 1 base, with 9 bases left between them. The CDR3 contains 14 residues. The CDR3 sequence is CASSVGTSGNTIYF. The CDR3 region has the DNA TGTGCCAGCAGCGTCGGGACGTCTGGAAACACCATATATTTT.

The rearrangement links TRBV27 to TRBJ2-1; TRBD2 matches 8 bases. CDR1 and CDR2 from the germline V gene are MNHEY and SMNVEV (reference sequence). Trimming at V came to 5 bases and at J to 2 bases, leaving 14 bases not matched to a gene. This CDR3 region has 18 residues. The CDR3, as DNA: TGTGCCAGCAGTGGGAGGGGTAGCGGGGTACGAACCTACAATGAGCAGTTCTTC. Translating it yields CASSGRGSGVRTYNEQFF.

This clonotype was detected only once. The chain employs TRBV12-3 or TRBV12-4 and TRBJ2-3; 9 bases fit TRBD1. The CDR3 has 16 residues. With V trimmed by 5 bases and J by 0 bases, 6 bases remained unmatched. The CDR3 is CASSPPGTGSTDTQYF. In DNA, the CDR3 is TGTGCCAGCAGTCCACCCGGGACAGGGAGCACAGATACGCAGTATTTT.

This clonotype was seen a handful of times. The chain carries TRBV5-1 and TRBJ2-3; 11 positions match TRBD1. This CDR3 comprises 16 residues. The J segment lost 3 bases and the V segment lost 4 bases, leaving 7 bases of the junction unmatched. Per germline, CDR1 SGHRS and CDR2 YFSETQ. Written as DNA, the CDR3 is TGCGCCAGCAGCAACGGACAGGGGGCTTTGACAGATACGCAGTATTTT. Translation: CASSNGQGALTDTQYF.

The chain uses TRBV4-3 and TRBJ1-2; D not resolved. This CDR3 contains 15 residues. The V end lost 0 bases, the J end lost 3 bases, and 11 bases lay between the germline ends. Looked up from germline, CDR1 is LGHNA and CDR2 is YSLEER. In nucleotides, the CDR3 is TGCGCCAGCAGCCAAGAATCTGGCAGATACTATGGCTACACCTTC. Its protein is CASSQESGRYYGYTF.